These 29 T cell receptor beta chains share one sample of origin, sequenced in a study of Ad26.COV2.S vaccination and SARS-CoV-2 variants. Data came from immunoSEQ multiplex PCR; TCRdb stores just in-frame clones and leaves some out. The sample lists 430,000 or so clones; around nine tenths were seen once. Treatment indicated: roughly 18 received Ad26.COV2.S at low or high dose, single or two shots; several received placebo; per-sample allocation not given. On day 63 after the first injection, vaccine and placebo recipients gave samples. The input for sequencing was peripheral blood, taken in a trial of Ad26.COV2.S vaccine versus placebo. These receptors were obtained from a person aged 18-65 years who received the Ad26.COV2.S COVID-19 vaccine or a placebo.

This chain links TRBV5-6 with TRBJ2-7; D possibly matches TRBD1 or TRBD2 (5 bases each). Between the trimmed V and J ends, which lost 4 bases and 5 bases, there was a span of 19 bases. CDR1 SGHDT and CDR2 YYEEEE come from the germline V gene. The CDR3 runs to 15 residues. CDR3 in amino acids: CASSPEGTPRHEQYF. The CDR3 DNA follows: TGTGCCAGCAGCCCCGAAGGGACCCCCCGCCACGAGCAGTACTTC.

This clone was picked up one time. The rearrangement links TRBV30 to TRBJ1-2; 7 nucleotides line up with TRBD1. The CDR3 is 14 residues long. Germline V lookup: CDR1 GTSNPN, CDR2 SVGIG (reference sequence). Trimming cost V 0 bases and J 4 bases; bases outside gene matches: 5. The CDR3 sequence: CAWSVDQGGYGYTF. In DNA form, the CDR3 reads TGTGCCTGGAGTGTAGACCAGGGGGGCTATGGCTACACCTTC. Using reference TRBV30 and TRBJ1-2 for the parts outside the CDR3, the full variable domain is SQTIHQWPATLVQPVGSPLSLECTVEGTSNPNLYWYRQAAGRGLQLLFYSVGIGQISSEVPQNLSASRPQDRQFILSSKKLLLSDSGFYLCAWSVDQGGYGYTFGSGTRLTVV.

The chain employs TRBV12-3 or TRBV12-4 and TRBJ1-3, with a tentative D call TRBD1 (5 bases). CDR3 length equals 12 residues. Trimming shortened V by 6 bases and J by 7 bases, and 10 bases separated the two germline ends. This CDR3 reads CASSPRQNTIYF. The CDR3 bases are TGTGCCAGCAGCCCGAGACAGAACACCATATATTTT.

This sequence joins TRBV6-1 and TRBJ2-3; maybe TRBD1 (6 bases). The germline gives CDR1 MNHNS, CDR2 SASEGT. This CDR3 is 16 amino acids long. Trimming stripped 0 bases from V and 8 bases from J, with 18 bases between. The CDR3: CASSEADSLFGATQYF. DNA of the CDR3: TGTGCCAGCAGTGAAGCGGACAGTCTTTTCGGAGCTACGCAGTATTTT.

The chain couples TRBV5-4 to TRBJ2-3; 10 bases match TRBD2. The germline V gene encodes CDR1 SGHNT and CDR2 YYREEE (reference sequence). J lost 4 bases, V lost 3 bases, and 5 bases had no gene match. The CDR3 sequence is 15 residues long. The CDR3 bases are TGTGCCAGCAGCTCAGCGGGAGGGAGGGCAGATACGCAGTATTTT. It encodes CASSSAGGRADTQYF.

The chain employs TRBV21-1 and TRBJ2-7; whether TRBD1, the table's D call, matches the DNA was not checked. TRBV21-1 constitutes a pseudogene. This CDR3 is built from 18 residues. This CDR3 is CASSKASRDSLSSYEQYF. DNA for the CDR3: TGTGCCAGCAGCAAAGCAAGTCGTGACAGTCTTAGCTCCTACGAGCAGTACTTC.

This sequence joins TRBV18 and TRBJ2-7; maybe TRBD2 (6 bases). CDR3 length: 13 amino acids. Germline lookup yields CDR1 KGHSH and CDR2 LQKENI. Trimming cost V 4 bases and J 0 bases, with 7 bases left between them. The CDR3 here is CASSHGSSYEQYF. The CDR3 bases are TGTGCCAGCTCACACGGGAGCTCCTACGAGCAGTACTTC.

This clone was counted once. The CDR3 spells CASSQVLTGGAFF. CDR3 coding DNA: TGCGCCAGCAGCCAAGTTCTTACAGGGGGAGCTTTCTTT. The chain employs TRBV4-3 and TRBJ1-1; 8 nucleotides match TRBD1. The CDR3 consists of 13 residues. Losses at the gene ends were 1 base for V and 10 bases for J; bases not matched to a gene: 5. Germline values: CDR1 LGHNA, CDR2 YSLEER.

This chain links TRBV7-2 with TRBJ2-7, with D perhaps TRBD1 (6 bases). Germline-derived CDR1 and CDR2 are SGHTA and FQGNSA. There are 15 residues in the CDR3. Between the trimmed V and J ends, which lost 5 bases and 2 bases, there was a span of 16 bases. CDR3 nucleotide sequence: TGTGCCAGCAGCCCAAGGACAGATCGGGCCTACGAGCAGTACTTC. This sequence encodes CASSPRTDRAYEQYF. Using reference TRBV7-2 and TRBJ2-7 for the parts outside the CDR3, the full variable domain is GAGVSQSPSNKVTEKGKDVELRCDPISGHTALYWYRQSLGQGLEFLIYFQGNSAPDKSGLPSDRFSAERTGGSVSTLTIQRTQQEDSAVYLCASSPRTDRAYEQYFGPGTRLTVT.

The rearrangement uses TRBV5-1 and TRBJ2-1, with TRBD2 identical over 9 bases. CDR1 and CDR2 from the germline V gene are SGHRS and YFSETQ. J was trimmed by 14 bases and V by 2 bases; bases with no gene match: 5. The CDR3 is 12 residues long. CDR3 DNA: TGCGCCAGCAGCTTATTAGCGGGAGAGGAGTTCTTC. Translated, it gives CASSLLAGEEFF.

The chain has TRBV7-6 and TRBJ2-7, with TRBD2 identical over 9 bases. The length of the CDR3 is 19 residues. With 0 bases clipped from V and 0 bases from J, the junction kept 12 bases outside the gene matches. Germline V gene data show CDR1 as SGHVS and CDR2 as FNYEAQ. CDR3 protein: CASSLAVSGSGVASYEQYF. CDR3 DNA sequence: TGTGCCAGCAGCTTAGCGGTTAGCGGGAGTGGTGTGGCCTCCTACGAGCAGTACTTC.

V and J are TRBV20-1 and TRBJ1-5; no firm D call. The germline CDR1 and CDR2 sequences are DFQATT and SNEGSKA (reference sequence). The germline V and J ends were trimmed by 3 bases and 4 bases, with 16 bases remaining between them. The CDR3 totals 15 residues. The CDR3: CSASQASSSNQPQHF. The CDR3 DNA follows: TGCAGTGCTAGTCAGGCCTCAAGTAGTAATCAGCCCCAGCATTTT.

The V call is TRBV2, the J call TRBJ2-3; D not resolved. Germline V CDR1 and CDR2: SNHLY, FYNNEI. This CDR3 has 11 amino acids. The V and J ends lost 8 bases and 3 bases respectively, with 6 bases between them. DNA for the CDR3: TGTGCCAGCCCGAGAACAGATACGCAGTATTTT. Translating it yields CASPRTDTQYF. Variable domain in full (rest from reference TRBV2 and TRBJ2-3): EPEVTQTPSHQVTQMGQEVILRCVPISNHLYFYWYRQILGQKVEFLVSFYNNEISEKSEIFDDQFSVERPDGSNFTLKIRSTKLEDSAMYFCASPRTDTQYFGPGTRLTVL.

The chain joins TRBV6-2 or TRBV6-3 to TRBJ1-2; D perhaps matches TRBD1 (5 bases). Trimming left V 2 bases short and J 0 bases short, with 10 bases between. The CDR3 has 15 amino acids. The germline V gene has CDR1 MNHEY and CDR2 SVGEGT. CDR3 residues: CASSYPGTANYGYTF. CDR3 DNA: TGTGCCAGCAGTTACCCCGGGACTGCTAACTATGGCTACACCTTC.

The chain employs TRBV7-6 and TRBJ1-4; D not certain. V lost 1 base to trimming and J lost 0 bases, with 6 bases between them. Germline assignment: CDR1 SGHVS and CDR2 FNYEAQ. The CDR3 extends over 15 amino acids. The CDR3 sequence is CASSLGPTTNEKLFF. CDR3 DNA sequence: TGTGCCAGCAGCTTAGGGCCTACAACTAATGAAAAACTGTTTTTT. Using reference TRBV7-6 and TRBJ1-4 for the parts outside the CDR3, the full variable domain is GAGVSQSPRYKVTKRGQDVALRCDPISGHVSLYWYRQALGQGPEFLTYFNYEAQQDKSGLPNDRFSAERPEGSISTLTIQRTEQRDSAMYRCASSLGPTTNEKLFFGSGTQLSVL.

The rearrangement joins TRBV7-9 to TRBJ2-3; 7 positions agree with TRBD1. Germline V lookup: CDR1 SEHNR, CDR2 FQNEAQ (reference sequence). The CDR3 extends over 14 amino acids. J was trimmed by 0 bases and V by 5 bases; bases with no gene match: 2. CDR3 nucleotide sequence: TGTGCCAGCAGCGTGACAGGGAGCACAGATACGCAGTATTTT. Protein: CASSVTGSTDTQYF.

The CDR3 DNA follows: TGTGCCAGCAGTTTCGGTCCAGGCACTCAGCCCCAGCATTTT. Its translation is CASSFGPGTQPQHF. The genes are TRBV7-9 and TRBJ1-5; D is ambiguous. The CDR3 has 14 residues. CDR1 SEHNR and CDR2 FQNEAQ come from the germline V gene (reference sequence). Trimming removed 6 bases from V and 6 bases from J, with 15 bases in between.

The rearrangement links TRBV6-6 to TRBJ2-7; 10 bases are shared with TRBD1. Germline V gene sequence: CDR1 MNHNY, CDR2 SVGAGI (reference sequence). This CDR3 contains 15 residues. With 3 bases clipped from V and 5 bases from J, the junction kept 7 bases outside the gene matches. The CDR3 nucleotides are TGTGCCAGCAGTTATCCGACAGGGGGCGTCGACGAGCAGTACTTC. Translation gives CASSYPTGGVDEQYF.

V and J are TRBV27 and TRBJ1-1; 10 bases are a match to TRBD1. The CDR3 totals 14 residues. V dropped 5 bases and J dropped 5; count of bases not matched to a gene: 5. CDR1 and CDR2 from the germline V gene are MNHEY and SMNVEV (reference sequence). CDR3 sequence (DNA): TGTGCCAGCAGTGCTGGGACAGGGGTTACTGAAGCTTTCTTT. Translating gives CASSAGTGVTEAFF.

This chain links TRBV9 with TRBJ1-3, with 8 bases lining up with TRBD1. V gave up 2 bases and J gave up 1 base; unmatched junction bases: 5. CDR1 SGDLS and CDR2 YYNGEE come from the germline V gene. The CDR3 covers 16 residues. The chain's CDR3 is CASSVAGGASGNTIYF. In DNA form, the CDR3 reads TGTGCCAGCAGCGTGGCAGGGGGCGCGTCTGGAAACACCATATATTTT.

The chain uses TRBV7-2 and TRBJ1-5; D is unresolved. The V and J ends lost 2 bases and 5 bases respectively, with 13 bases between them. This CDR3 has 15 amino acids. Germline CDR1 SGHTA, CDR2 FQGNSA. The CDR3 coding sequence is TGTGCCAGCAGCTTATCAACGCCCCTCGATCAGCCCCAGCATTTT. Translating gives CASSLSTPLDQPQHF.

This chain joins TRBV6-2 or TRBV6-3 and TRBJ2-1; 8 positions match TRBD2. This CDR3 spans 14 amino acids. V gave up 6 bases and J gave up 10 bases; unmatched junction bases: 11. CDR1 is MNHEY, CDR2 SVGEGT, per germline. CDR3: CASSSFGRAREQFF. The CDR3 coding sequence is TGTGCCAGCAGCTCATTCGGGAGGGCCCGGGAGCAGTTCTTC.

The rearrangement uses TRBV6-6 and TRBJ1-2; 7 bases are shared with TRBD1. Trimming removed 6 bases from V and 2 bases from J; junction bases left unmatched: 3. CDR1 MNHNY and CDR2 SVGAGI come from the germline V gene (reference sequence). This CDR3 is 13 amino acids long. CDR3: CASSRDRNYGYTF. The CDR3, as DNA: TGTGCCAGCAGCCGGGACAGAAACTATGGCTACACCTTC.

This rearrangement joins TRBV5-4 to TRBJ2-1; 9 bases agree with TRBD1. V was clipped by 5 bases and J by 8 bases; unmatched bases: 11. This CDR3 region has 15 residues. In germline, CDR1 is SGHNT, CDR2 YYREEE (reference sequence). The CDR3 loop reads CASRKGQGIGDEQFF. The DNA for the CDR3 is TGTGCCAGCAGAAAGGGACAGGGTATTGGAGATGAGCAGTTCTTC.

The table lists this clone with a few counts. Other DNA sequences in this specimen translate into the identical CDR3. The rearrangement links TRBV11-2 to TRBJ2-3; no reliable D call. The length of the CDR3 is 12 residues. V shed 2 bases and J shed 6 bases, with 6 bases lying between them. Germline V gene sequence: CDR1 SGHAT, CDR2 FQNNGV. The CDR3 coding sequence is TGTGCCAGCAGCTTATTACGGGATACGCAGTATTTT. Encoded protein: CASSLLRDTQYF.

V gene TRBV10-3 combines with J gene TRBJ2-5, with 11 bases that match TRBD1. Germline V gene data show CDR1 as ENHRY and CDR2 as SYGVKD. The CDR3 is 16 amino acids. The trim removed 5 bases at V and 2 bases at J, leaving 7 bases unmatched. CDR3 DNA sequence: TGTGCCATCAGTCAGAGGGACAGGGGGTTTCAAGAGACCCAGTACTTC. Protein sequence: CAISQRDRGFQETQYF.

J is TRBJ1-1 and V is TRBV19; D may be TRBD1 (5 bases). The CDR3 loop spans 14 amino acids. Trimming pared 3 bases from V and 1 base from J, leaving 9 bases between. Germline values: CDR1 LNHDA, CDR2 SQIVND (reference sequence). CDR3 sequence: CASSIKGQNTEAFF. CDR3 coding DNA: TGTGCCAGTAGTATTAAGGGGCAGAACACTGAAGCTTTCTTT.

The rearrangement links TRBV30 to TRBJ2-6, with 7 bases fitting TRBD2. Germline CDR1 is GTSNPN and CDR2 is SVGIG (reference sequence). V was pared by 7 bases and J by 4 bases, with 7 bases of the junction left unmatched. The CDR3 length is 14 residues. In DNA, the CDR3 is TGTGCCTCCCCCTCAGCGGGGGGGGCCAACGTCCTGACTTTC. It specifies CASPSAGGANVLTF.

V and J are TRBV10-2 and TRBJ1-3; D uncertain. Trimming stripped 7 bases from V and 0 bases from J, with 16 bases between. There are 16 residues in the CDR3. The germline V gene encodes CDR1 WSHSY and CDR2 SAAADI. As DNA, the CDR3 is TGCGCCAGCAAGGAGGGCGGGAGGGACTCTGGAAACACCATATATTTT. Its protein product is CASKEGGRDSGNTIYF.